A single sample is the source of the 22 T cell receptor beta chains below, sequenced in a study of response to subunit inactivated influenza vaccine (dated by TCRdb to between 2018 and 2020). The time point label, as the study defines it: 45 days after influenza vaccine administration. Library preparation employed RT-PCR. The sample was run on an Illumina HiSeq 2500. TCRdb reprocessing: public reads trimmed at Q25 with fastp, clones called with MiXCR, in-frame beta chains kept. Rows matching on CDR3 protein sequence are summarized as one entry with the most common DNA and genes. This sample has about 520,000 distinct CDR3 sequences in its table, and approximately 11% of those were observed once. About an eighth of the sample is taken by the ten largest. This specimen was PBMCs from blood, taken roughly 48 days after vaccination. These TCRs come from a man aged 45-60 years who received an inactivated influenza vaccine. Donor details come from another sample of the same person, matched by shared clones.

This clonotype was observed many times. The rearrangement links TRBV4-2 to TRBJ2-7, with D unresolved. V was pared by 0 bases and J by 0 bases, with 6 bases between. CDR3 length: 14 residues. Germline assignment: CDR1 LGHNA and CDR2 YNFKEQ. The CDR3 DNA reads TGTGCCAGCAGCCAAGATACGGTCTCCTACGAGCAGTACTTC. Its translation is CASSQDTVSYEQYF.

This chain connects TRBV4-2 to TRBJ2-1; D is perhaps TRBD2 (6 bases). This CDR3 has 15 residues. Trimming took off 1 base at V and 7 bases at J, with 14 bases between the two ends. Germline assignment: CDR1 LGHNA and CDR2 YNFKEQ. The CDR3: CASSQAPGSFNEQFF. The CDR3 DNA reads as TGTGCCAGCAGCCAAGCCCCCGGGAGCTTTAATGAGCAGTTCTTC.

The chain employs TRBV20-1 and TRBJ1-1; 7 bases fit TRBD1. The CDR3 contains 13 residues. Looked up from germline, CDR1 is DFQATT and CDR2 is SNEGSKA (reference sequence). The V and J ends lost 1 base and 10 bases, in that order; junction bases with no gene match: 9. CDR3 DNA: TGCAGTGCTAGAGGTCTCCGACAGGGATCAGCTTTCTTT. Amino acids: CSARGLRQGSAFF.

The V and J genes are TRBV12-3 or TRBV12-4 and TRBJ2-7; no clear D. V gave up 2 bases and J gave up 4 bases, with 9 bases separating them. The CDR3 spans 13 residues. CDR3 sequence: CASSLSQEYEQYF. The CDR3 region has the DNA TGTGCCAGCAGTTTATCTCAGGAATACGAGCAGTACTTC.

Only a few counts were recorded for this clonotype. The chain recombines TRBV5-1 with TRBJ2-7, with D tentatively TRBD1 (5 bases). V was cut by 8 bases and J by 2 bases, with 17 bases left in between. This CDR3 spans 14 amino acids. CDR1 is SGHRS and CDR2 is YFSETQ in the germline V gene. CDR3 residues: CASLDTRPPYEQYF. The CDR3 nucleotides are TGCGCCAGTTTGGACACCAGACCCCCCTACGAGCAGTACTTC.

At least ten counts were recorded for this clonotype. The chain is built from TRBV7-9 and TRBJ1-1; D is unclear. The CDR3 sequence is 14 residues long. The V end was cut by 4 bases, the J end by 1 base, with 10 bases between. Germline CDR1 and CDR2: SEHNR and FQNEAQ (reference sequence). The CDR3 DNA reads as TGTGCCAGCAGCTCCTTCACAGAGAACACTGAAGCTTTCTTT. Encoded protein: CASSSFTENTEAFF.

The sample holds a few counts of this clonotype. The chain has TRBV12-3 or TRBV12-4 and TRBJ1-4; perhaps TRBD1 as D (5 bases). This CDR3 spans 16 amino acids. Trimming left V 3 bases short and J 4 bases short, with 15 bases between. The CDR3 sequence: CASSFQSGGGNEKLFF. Here the CDR3 DNA reads TGTGCCAGCAGTTTTCAAAGTGGGGGAGGTAATGAAAAACTGTTTTTT.

This clonotype has more than one count but fewer than ten. The chain uses TRBV18 and TRBJ2-3; D may be TRBD2 (5 bases). The germline V gene encodes CDR1 KGHSH and CDR2 LQKENI. The CDR3 length is 13 residues. Trimming took 6 bases from V and 5 from J, leaving 12 bases between them. CDR3 in amino acids: CASSRPRGDTQYF. The DNA of the CDR3 is TGTGCCAGCTCCCGGCCCCGGGGAGATACGCAGTATTTT.

The J gene is TRBJ2-1, the V gene TRBV7-6; D remains unclear. Between the trimmed V and J ends, which lost 6 bases and 0 bases, there was a span of 9 bases. CDR1 and CDR2 (germline): SGHVS, FNYEAQ. There are 14 residues in the CDR3. This CDR3 reads CASSSPLSYNEQFF. The CDR3 DNA reads as TGTGCCAGCAGTTCCCCCCTCTCCTACAATGAGCAGTTCTTC.

This clonotype was detected a few times. The rearrangement joins TRBV4-1 to TRBJ2-7; D gene unclear. Between the trimmed V and J ends, which lost 4 bases and 2 bases, there was a span of 12 bases. CDR3 length equals 14 residues. CDR1 and CDR2 from the germline V gene are MGHRA and YSYEKL. CDR3 sequence reads: CASSPFNSPYEQYF. In DNA form, the CDR3 reads TGCGCCAGCAGCCCCTTCAATAGCCCCTACGAGCAGTACTTC.

This clonotype has only a few counts. A junction boundary mismatches the germline segment, possibly from a read error. V usage is TRBV7-8 and J usage is TRBJ2-7; 7 positions agree with TRBD2. Per the germline V gene, CDR1 is SGHVS and CDR2 is FQNEAQ. The CDR3 totals 16 residues. The CDR3 reads CASSPPWAGVEYERYF. The DNA of the CDR3 is TGTGCCAGCAGCCCCCCCTGGGCGGGAGTGGAGTACGAGCGGTACTTC. The entire variable domain, with the rest obtained from reference TRBV7-8 and TRBJ2-7, is as follows: GAGVSQSPRYKVAKRGQDVALRCDPISGHVSLFWYQQALGQGPEFLTYFQNEAQLDKSGLPSDRFFAERPEGSVSTLKIQRTQQEDSAVYLCASSPPWAGVEYERYFGPGTRLTVT.

This clonotype was counted at least ten times. The chain recombines TRBV12-3 or TRBV12-4 with TRBJ1-1; D is perhaps TRBD1 (5 bases). V lost 2 bases and J lost 4, with 23 bases in between. The CDR3 contains 18 residues. Here the CDR3 reads CASSLRRTLNRPPTEAFF. CDR3 in DNA: TGTGCCAGCAGTTTACGACGGACATTGAACCGCCCGCCCACTGAAGCTTTCTTT.

This chain uses TRBV5-1 with TRBJ2-2; TRBD2 agrees at 8 bases. The germline V gene has CDR1 SGHRS and CDR2 YFSETQ. The J segment lost 7 bases and the V segment lost 3 bases, leaving 11 bases of the junction unmatched. The length of the CDR3 is 16 residues. CDR3 sequence (DNA): TGCGCCAGCAGCTACCGTAGCGGGAATATGGTCGGGGAGCTGTTTTTT. Amino acids: CASSYRSGNMVGELFF.

This clonotype was detected only a few times. The genes are TRBV27 and TRBJ2-3, with D unclear. Trimming shortened V by 5 bases and J by 2 bases, and 11 bases separated the two germline ends. Germline V gene lookup returns CDR1 MNHEY and CDR2 SMNVEV (reference sequence). The CDR3 runs 14 residues. The CDR3 bases are TGTGCCAGCAGTAGAATCCCGACCACAGATACGCAGTATTTT. Amino acids: CASSRIPTTDTQYF.

The J gene is TRBJ2-1, the V gene TRBV7-2; D is possibly TRBD1 or TRBD2 (5 bases each). V was pared by 5 bases and J by 3 bases, with 17 bases between. Germline CDR1 reads SGHTA; CDR2 reads FQGNSA. The CDR3 runs to 16 residues. The CDR3: CASSPTGTVFYNEQFF. CDR3 nucleotides: TGTGCCAGCAGCCCGACCGGGACGGTGTTCTACAATGAGCAGTTCTTC.

The gene calls are TRBV29-1 and TRBJ2-5; no reliable D call. Trimming stripped 7 bases from V and 1 base from J, with 16 bases between. Germline-derived CDR1 and CDR2 are SQVTM and ANQGSEA. This CDR3 spans 14 amino acids. CDR3 nucleotides: TGCAGCGCAAGGCCGGGTTGGGGCCAAGAGACCCAGTACTTC. Translating gives CSARPGWGQETQYF.

This clonotype has just a few counts. The J gene is TRBJ2-5, the V gene TRBV5-1; 12 nucleotides line up with TRBD2. The length of the CDR3 is 16 residues. Looked up from germline, CDR1 is SGHRS and CDR2 is YFSETQ. Unmatched junction bases numbered 2, after V lost 0 bases and J lost 2 bases. DNA for the CDR3: TGCGCCAGCAGCTTGGATCTAGCGGGGGGGCAAGAGACCCAGTACTTC. Translating gives CASSLDLAGGQETQYF.

This chain's CDR3 is CASSPPSGSFHEQYF. DNA for the CDR3: TGTGCCAGCAGCCCGCCCAGCGGGAGTTTCCACGAGCAGTACTTC. J is TRBJ2-7 and V is TRBV7-9; 8 bases are a match to TRBD2. The CDR3 spans 15 residues. V lost 5 bases, J lost 5 bases, and 11 bases stayed unmatched. Germline V gives CDR1 SEHNR, CDR2 FQNEAQ (reference sequence).

The DNA of the CDR3 is TGCAGTGCTAGTATCCTGGGGGACTACGAGCAGTACTTC. This encodes CSASILGDYEQYF. The chain couples TRBV20-1 to TRBJ2-7; perhaps D is TRBD1 or TRBD2 (5 bases each). Trimming pared 3 bases from V and 3 bases from J, leaving 12 bases between. The CDR3 extends over 13 amino acids. CDR1 DFQATT and CDR2 SNEGSKA come from the germline V gene (reference sequence).

This clonotype was counted between two and nine times. V gene TRBV20-1 combines with J gene TRBJ2-3; the match to TRBD2 covers 10 bases. V dropped 0 bases and J dropped 4; count of bases not matched to a gene: 4. The CDR3 extends over 15 amino acids. Germline CDR1 and CDR2: DFQATT and SNEGSKA (reference sequence). CDR3 in DNA: TGCAGTGCTAGAGATCTAGCGGGAGTTGCAGATACGCAGTATTTT. Translated, it gives CSARDLAGVADTQYF.

The chain has TRBV4-1 and TRBJ2-7; D might be TRBD2 (5 bases). Germline V gives CDR1 MGHRA, CDR2 YSYEKL. Deletions cut 0 bases from V and 4 bases from J, with 16 bases between. CDR3 size: 16 residues. CDR3 residues: CASSQERPGIGYEQYF. CDR3 nucleotides: TGCGCCAGCAGCCAAGAGAGGCCGGGAATTGGATACGAGCAGTACTTC.

The rearrangement uses TRBV7-3 and TRBJ2-1; 11 nucleotides agree with TRBD2. V trimming: 7 bases; J trimming: 5 bases; junction bases outside the gene matches: 4. The CDR3 totals 14 residues. Germline-derived CDR1 and CDR2 are SGHTA and FQGTGA. The CDR3: CASTPGLADNEQFF. The DNA for the CDR3 is TGTGCCAGCACCCCGGGACTAGCGGACAATGAGCAGTTCTTC.